These 16 T cell receptor beta chains came from one sample sequenced in a study of blood T cell repertoires in COVID-19. Some clones are missing from TCRdb's copy, which holds only in-frame ones; the method was immunoSEQ multiplex PCR. The table has nearly 65,000 clones, under 90% seen once; the top ten hold 12%. Sequences were obtained from peripheral blood. The receptors derive from a human donor in a cohort sampled during active COVID-19.

The rearrangement links TRBV19 to TRBJ2-7; 8 bases are a match to TRBD1. The trim removed 5 bases at V and 2 bases at J, leaving 2 bases unmatched. Germline CDR1 and CDR2: LNHDA and SQIVND (reference sequence). The CDR3 spans 13 residues. Written as DNA, the CDR3 is TGTGCCAGTAGTGTACAGGGGGCCTACGAGCAGTACTTC. As protein: CASSVQGAYEQYF.

J is TRBJ2-2 and V is TRBV6-9; a weak D match, TRBD1 (6 bases). Per the germline V gene, CDR1 is MNHGY and CDR2 is SVAAGI. This CDR3 contains 14 residues. Trimming removed 7 bases from V and 6 bases from J, with 15 bases in between. As DNA, the CDR3 is TGTGCCAGCAAGGCAGGGGATGCGCCCGGGGAGCTGTTTTTT. Protein product: CASKAGDAPGELFF.

In its sample, this clone was seen a few times. The rearrangement uses TRBV7-9 and TRBJ1-2, with a tentative D call TRBD1 (6 bases). Germline values: CDR1 SEHNR, CDR2 FQNEAQ (reference sequence). V gave up 2 bases and J gave up 8 bases, with 18 bases separating them. The CDR3 has 15 residues. The CDR3 is CASSLQVAGVDGYTF. The CDR3 bases are TGTGCCAGCAGCTTACAGGTTGCAGGGGTCGACGGCTACACCTTC.

The gene calls are TRBV7-2 and TRBJ2-2; D unresolved. CDR3 size: 11 residues. Germline V CDR1 and CDR2: SGHTA, FQGNSA. The V and J ends lost 5 bases and 8 bases respectively, with 6 bases between them. CDR3 sequence: CASSEWGELFF. The CDR3 nucleotides read TGTGCCAGCAGCGAGTGGGGGGAGCTGTTTTTT.

The table lists this clone with a count of one. This chain links TRBV9 with TRBJ2-2; 9 nucleotides align to TRBD1. V dropped 3 bases and J dropped 3; count of bases not matched to a gene: 9. The CDR3 length is 17 residues. Looked up from germline, CDR1 is SGDLS and CDR2 is YYNGEE. The CDR3 protein is CASSATRGQGYTGELFF. The CDR3, as DNA: TGTGCCAGCAGCGCCACGAGGGGACAGGGTTACACCGGGGAGCTGTTTTTT.

This clone is a singleton in its sample. The chain uses TRBV13 and TRBJ1-1; D may be TRBD1 (6 bases). The CDR3 consists of 14 residues. The germline gives CDR1 PRHDT, CDR2 FYEKMQ (reference sequence). Trimming pared 5 bases from V and 0 bases from J, leaving 10 bases between. Here the CDR3 DNA reads TGTGCCAGCAGCACAGGGATATTGAACACTGAAGCTTTCTTT. Protein: CASSTGILNTEAFF.

The CDR3 protein is CASSLAEAGGPADTQYF. CDR3 DNA: TGTGCCAGCAGCTTGGCCGAAGCGGGAGGGCCTGCAGATACGCAGTATTTT. V and J are TRBV5-4 and TRBJ2-3, with 10 bases fitting TRBD2. This CDR3 is built from 17 residues. Losses at the gene ends were 0 bases for V and 4 bases for J; bases not matched to a gene: 8. Per the germline V gene, CDR1 is SGHNT and CDR2 is YYREEE (reference sequence).

The CDR3 reads CASSIRLGREAHEQYF. For the CDR3, the DNA is TGTGCCAGTAGTATAAGGCTCGGCAGGGAGGCGCACGAGCAGTACTTC. The genes are TRBV19 and TRBJ2-7, with D perhaps TRBD2 (6 bases). The V end was cut by 2 bases, the J end by 5 bases, with 19 bases between. This CDR3 is 16 amino acids long. Germline V lookup: CDR1 LNHDA, CDR2 SQIVND (reference sequence).

This chain connects TRBV7-9 to TRBJ1-5, with TRBD1 as a possible D gene (5 bases). Germline CDR1 is SEHNR and CDR2 is FQNEAQ (reference sequence). The CDR3 sequence is 15 residues long. V was clipped by 5 bases and J by 1 base, with 12 bases between them. DNA of the CDR3: TGTGCCAGCAGCCCCAGTGGGGGGAGCAATCAGCCCCAGCATTTT. It is translated as CASSPSGGSNQPQHF.

The rearrangement joins TRBV13 to TRBJ2-1; a weak D match, TRBD2 (5 bases). V lost 7 bases and J lost 0, with 13 bases in between. Looked up from germline, CDR1 is PRHDT and CDR2 is FYEKMQ (reference sequence). This CDR3 is built from 15 residues. The CDR3 is CASTVWRSSYNEQFF. The DNA of the CDR3 is TGTGCCAGCACCGTATGGAGGAGCTCCTACAATGAGCAGTTCTTC.

This chain joins TRBV27 and TRBJ1-6, with a possible D match to TRBD1 (6 bases). The CDR3 length is 15 residues. The ends were cut back, 5 bases at V and 10 bases at J, with 18 bases in the middle. Germline V lookup: CDR1 MNHEY, CDR2 SMNVEV (reference sequence). CDR3 coding DNA: TGTGCCAGCAGTCCTCAAGGGGGTAGGTTCTCACCCCTCCACTTT. Protein: CASSPQGGRFSPLHF.

The CDR3 DNA follows: TGCGCCAGCAGTCAAACAGGGTACGAGCAGTACTTC. It is translated as CASSQTGYEQYF. The V gene is TRBV4-1, the J gene TRBJ2-7, with a weak D call TRBD1 (6 bases). Deletions cut 6 bases from V and 4 bases from J, with 10 bases between. The CDR3 has 12 amino acids. The germline V gene encodes CDR1 MGHRA and CDR2 YSYEKL.

The chain combines TRBV5-1 with TRBJ1-2; maybe TRBD1 (5 bases). The length of the CDR3 is 12 residues. V lost 0 bases and J lost 7, with 7 bases in between. The V gene's germline CDR1 is SGHRS and CDR2 YFSETQ. CDR3 nucleotide sequence: TGCGCCAGCAGCTTGGAGGGGATTGGCTACACCTTC. This encodes CASSLEGIGYTF.

The chain links TRBV4-1 to TRBJ2-1; D is perhaps TRBD2 (6 bases). The germline V and J ends were trimmed by 2 bases and 10 bases, with 18 bases remaining between them. From germline, CDR1 is MGHRA and CDR2 YSYEKL. The CDR3 is made up of 15 amino acids. The chain's CDR3 is CASSQIGGNNEEQFF. The CDR3 DNA reads TGCGCCAGCAGCCAAATCGGCGGGAACAATGAGGAGCAGTTCTTC.

The chain couples TRBV19 to TRBJ1-1; 7 bases are a match to TRBD1. V was pared by 6 bases and J by 4 bases, with 2 bases of the junction left unmatched. Germline loops: CDR1 LNHDA, CDR2 SQIVND (reference sequence). The CDR3 sequence is 12 residues long. CDR3 nucleotides: TGTGCCAGTAGCCAGGGGGTCACTGAAGCTTTCTTT. This sequence encodes CASSQGVTEAFF.

V and J are TRBV19 and TRBJ1-3, with D uncertain. This CDR3 region has 14 residues. Deletions cut 7 bases from V and 4 bases from J, with 14 bases between. Germline CDR1 reads LNHDA; CDR2 reads SQIVND (reference sequence). Written as DNA, the CDR3 is TGTGCCAGTACCAAGGCGGGTGCGGGAAACACCATATATTTT. This encodes CASTKAGAGNTIYF. Combining the CDR3 with reference TRBV19 and TRBJ1-3 gives the whole variable domain DGGITQSPKYLFRKEGQNVTLSCEQNLNHDAMYWYRQDPGQGLRLIYYSQIVNDFQKGDIAEGYSVSREKKESFPLTVTSAQKNPTAFYLCASTKAGAGNTIYFGEGSWLTVV.